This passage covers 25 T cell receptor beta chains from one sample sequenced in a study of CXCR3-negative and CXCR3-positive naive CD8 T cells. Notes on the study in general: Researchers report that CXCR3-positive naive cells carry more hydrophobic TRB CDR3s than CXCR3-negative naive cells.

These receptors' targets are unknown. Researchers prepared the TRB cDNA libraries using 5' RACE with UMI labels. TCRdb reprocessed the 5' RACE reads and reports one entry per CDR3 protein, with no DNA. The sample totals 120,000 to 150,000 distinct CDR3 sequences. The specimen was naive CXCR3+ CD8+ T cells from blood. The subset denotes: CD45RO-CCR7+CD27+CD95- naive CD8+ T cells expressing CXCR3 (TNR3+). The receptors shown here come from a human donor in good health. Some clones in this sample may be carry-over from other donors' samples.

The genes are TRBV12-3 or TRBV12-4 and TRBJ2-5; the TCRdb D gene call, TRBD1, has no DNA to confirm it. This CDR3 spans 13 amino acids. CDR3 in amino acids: CASSHLGVETQYF.

CDR3 protein: CATLTSGSTDTQYF. The chain employs TRBV12-3 or TRBV12-4 and TRBJ2-3; as DNA is missing, the TRBD2 call by TCRdb cannot be tested. CDR3 length: 14 amino acids.

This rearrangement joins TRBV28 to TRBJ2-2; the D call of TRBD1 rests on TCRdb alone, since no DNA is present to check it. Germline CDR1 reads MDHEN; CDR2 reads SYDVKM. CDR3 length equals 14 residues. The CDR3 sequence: CASRTGANTGELFF.

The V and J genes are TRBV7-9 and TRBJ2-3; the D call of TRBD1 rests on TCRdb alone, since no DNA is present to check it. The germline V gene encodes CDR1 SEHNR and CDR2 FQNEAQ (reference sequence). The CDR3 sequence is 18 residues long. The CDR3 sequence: CASSYTGTDDPLTDTQYF.

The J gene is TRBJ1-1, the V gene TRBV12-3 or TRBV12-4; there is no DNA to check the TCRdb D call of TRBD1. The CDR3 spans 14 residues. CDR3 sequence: CASSAPGTGPEAFF.

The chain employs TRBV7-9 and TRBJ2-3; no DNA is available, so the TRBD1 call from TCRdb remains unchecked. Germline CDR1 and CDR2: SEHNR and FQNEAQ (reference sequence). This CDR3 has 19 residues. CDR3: CASSLAPGGEAGSTDTQYF.

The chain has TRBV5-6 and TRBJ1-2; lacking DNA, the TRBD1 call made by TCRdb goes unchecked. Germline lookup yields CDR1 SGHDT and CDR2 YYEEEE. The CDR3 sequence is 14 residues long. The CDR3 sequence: CASSSDSANYGYTF.

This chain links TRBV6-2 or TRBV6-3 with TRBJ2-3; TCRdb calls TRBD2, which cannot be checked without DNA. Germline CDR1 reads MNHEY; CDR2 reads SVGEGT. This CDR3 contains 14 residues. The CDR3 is CASSSPRGVDTQYF.

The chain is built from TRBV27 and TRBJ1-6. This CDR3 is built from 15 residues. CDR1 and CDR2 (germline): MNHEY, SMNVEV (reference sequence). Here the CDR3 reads CASGTVSSYNSPLHF.

CDR3 sequence reads: CSARDLDRGHYEQYF. The chain recombines TRBV20-1 with TRBJ2-7; there is no DNA to check the TCRdb D call of TRBD1. Germline V gene data show CDR1 as DFQATT and CDR2 as SNEGSKA (reference sequence). There are 15 residues in the CDR3.

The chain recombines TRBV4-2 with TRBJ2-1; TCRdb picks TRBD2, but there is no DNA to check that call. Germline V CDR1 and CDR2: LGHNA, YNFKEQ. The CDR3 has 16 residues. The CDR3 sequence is CASSHDLAGDYNEQFF.

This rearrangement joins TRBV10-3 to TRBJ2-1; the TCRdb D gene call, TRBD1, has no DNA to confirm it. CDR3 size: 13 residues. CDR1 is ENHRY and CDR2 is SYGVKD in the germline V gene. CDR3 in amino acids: CATAQGIRNEQFF.

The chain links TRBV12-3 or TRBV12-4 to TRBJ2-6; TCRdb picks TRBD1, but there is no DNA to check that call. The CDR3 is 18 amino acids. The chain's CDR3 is CASSYALGGVSGANVLTF.

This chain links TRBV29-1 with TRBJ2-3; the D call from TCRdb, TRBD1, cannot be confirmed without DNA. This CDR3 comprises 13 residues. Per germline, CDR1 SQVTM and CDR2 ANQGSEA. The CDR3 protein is CSEGQGNSDTQYF.

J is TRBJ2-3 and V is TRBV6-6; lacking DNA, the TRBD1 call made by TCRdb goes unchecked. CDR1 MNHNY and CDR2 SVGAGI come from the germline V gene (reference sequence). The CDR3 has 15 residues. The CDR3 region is CASSPRVGGTNTQYF.

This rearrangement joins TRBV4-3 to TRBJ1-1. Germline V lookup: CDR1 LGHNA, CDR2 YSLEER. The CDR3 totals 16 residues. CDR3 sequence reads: CASSQDRSPTNTKAFF.

CDR3 sequence reads: CASSSKGAGDTEAFF. This sequence joins TRBV5-1 and TRBJ1-1; the D gene TCRdb calls, TRBD1, cannot be checked with no DNA. This CDR3 has 15 residues. The germline V gene encodes CDR1 SGHRS and CDR2 YFSETQ.

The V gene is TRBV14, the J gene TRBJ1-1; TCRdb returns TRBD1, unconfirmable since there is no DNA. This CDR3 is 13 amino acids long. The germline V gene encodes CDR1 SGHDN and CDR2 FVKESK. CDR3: CASSRIGGTEAFF.

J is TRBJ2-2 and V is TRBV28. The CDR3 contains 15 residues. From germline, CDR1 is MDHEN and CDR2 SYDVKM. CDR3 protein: CASSFMAGNTGKLFF.

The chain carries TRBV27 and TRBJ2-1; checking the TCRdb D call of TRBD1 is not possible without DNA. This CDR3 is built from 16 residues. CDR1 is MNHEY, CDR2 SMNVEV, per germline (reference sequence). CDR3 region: CASSFIRDISYNEQFF.

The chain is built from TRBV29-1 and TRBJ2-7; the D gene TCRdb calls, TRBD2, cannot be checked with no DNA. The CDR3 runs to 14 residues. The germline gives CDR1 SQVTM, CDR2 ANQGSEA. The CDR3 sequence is CSVTPEGYSYEQYF.

This chain's CDR3 is CASSLTGGSYEQYF. The J gene is TRBJ2-7, the V gene TRBV7-3. The germline V gene encodes CDR1 SGHTA and CDR2 FQGTGA. The CDR3 spans 14 residues.

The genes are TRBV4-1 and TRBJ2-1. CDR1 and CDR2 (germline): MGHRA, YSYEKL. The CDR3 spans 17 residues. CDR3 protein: CASSQDDGQQWNNEQFF.

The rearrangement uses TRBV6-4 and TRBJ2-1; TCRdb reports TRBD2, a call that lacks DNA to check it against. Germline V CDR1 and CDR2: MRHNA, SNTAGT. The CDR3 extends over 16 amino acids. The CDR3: CASLPSGGGLYNEQFF.

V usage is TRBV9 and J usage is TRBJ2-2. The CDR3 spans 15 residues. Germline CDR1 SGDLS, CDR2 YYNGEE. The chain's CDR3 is CASSVASGYTGELFF.